This T cell receptor beta chain was identified in a study of T cells in Graves' hyperthyroidism and ophthalmopathy. Overall study context: Peripheral blood was drawn at first diagnosis, prior to all treatment.

Hyperthyroidism in the patients, aged 18 to 65, was newly diagnosed and under 2 months in duration. Uncontrolled infection, other autoimmune disease, pregnancy and lactation each barred patients from inclusion. The germline gives CDR1 SGHRS, CDR2 YFSETQ. V was shortened by 4 bases and J by 5 bases, with 18 bases between the two germline ends. This CDR3 is built from 15 residues. Amplification of TCR beta CDR3 regions was performed using RNA transcripts as template. HTBI primers were used for first-round RT-PCR of the TCR CDR3. MiXCR, applied by TCRdb to the multiplex PCR reads, yields one record per CDR3 protein. The sample consists of nearly 750,000 distinct CDR3 sequences, around 40% of them appearing once. For this clonotype: Antigen specificity is unknown.

Overall study results and limits: Among thyroid clonotypes expanded above 0.001, most also appeared in blood.

Specimen: blood. The chain combines TRBV5-1 with TRBJ2-5; no firm D call. The receptor was isolated from a woman in her forties with Graves' hyperthyroidism. The DNA for the CDR3 is TGCGCCAGCAGCCAAGATCGTGGGGTCGCGGAGACCCAGTACTTC. It translates to CASSQDRGVAETQYF. The full variable domain, with the rest looked up from reference TRBV5-1 and TRBJ2-5, is KAGVTQTPRYLIKTRGQQVTLSCSPISGHRSVSWYQQTPGQGLQFLFEYFSETQRNKGNFPGRFSGRQFSNSRSEMNVSTLELGDSALYLCASSQDRGVAETQYFGPGTRLLVL.